This TCR beta chain was identified during a study of blood T cell repertoires in COVID-19. Study information: Whether acute or convalescent, the COVID-19 samples came from the United States, Italy and Spain.

Authors' methods: Using reference gene primer amplification, nucleated cell counts were estimated. Using immunoSEQ multiplex PCR, the repertoire was profiled, and TCRdb retains in-frame clones only, with some absent. The D gene and trimming were derived from the DNA, and the V and J assignments and clone size from that table. There are 120,000 to 150,000 clones in the sample; roughly 86% occur only once, and about 2.1% lies in the top ten. In germline, CDR1 is SGHTA, CDR2 FQGTGA. With 5 bases clipped from V and 5 bases from J, the junction kept 7 bases outside the gene matches. The CDR3 totals 14 residues.

The V call is TRBV7-3, the J call TRBJ2-7; 9 bases align to TRBD1. The specimen sequenced was peripheral blood. The receptor comes from a human donor in a cohort sampled during active COVID-19. The CDR3 DNA reads TGTGCCAGCAGCCTGGGACAGGGTGCCGACGAGCAGTACTTC. Protein: CASSLGQGADEQYF.